The present entry profiles one T cell receptor beta chain with its context. Its antigen is still unknown. These data belong to a study of shared clonotypes between healthy human individuals. Study as a whole: Donor composition was a couple of women and a few men, aged 18 to 49. Whole-study findings and limits: Several donors had around 5.2% of their naive CD4 clonotypes in common. Non-shared clonotypes showed lower generation probabilities than clonotypes common to all four donors.

The protocol was immunoSEQ multiplex PCR, while the TCRdb copy is restricted to in-frame clones and leaves out a portion. The profile covers about 1,800,000 clones, with 85% to 95% appearing a single time and less than 1.5% taken by the ten largest. The naive CD8 fraction comprised CD45RO-negative cells positively selected for CCR7 and excluded terminally differentiated effector memory CD45RA+ cells. The CDR3 has 16 amino acids. The germline V gene encodes CDR1 MDHEN and CDR2 SYDVKM. J was trimmed by 0 bases and V by 4 bases; bases with no gene match: 7. The receptor was isolated from a man younger than 35 in good health. V is TRBV28 and J is TRBJ1-1, with 8 bases aligning to TRBD1. The source material was naive CD8+ T cells sorted from blood. CDR3 coding DNA: TGTGCCAGCAGTTGGACAGGGCAGCTTATGAACACTGAAGCTTTCTTT. Translated, it gives CASSWTGQLMNTEAFF.